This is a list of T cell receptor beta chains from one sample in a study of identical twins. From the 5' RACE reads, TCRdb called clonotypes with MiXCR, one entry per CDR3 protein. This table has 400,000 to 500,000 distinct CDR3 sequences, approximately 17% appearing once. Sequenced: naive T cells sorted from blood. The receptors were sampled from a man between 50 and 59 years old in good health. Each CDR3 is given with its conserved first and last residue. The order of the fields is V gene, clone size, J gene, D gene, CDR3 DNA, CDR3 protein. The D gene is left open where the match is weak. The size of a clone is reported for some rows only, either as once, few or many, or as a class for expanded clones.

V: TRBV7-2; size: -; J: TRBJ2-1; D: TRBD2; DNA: TGTGCCAGCAGCTTACAGGTTAGCGGGGGCTACAATGAGCAGTTCTTC; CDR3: CASSLQVSGGYNEQFF
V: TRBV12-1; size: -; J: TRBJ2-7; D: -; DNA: TGTGCCAGCAGCCCTGGGACTAGCGCGAATTTACGGGAGCAGTACTTC; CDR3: CASSPGTSANLREQYF
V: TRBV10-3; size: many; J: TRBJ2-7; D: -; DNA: TGTGCCATCAGTGAGCTCGGGAAATGGACCGACTCCTACGAGCAGTACTTC; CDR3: CAISELGKWTDSYEQYF
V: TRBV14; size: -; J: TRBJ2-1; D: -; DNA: TGTGCCAGCAGCGAGGGACTTAGCCTCTACAATGAGCAGTTCTTC; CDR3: CASSEGLSLYNEQFF
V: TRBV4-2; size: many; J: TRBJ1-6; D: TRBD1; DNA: TGTGCCAGCAGCCTTCGCTGGACAGGGAGGGAAAGCTCCTATAATTCACCCCTCCACTTT; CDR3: CASSLRWTGRESSYNSPLHF
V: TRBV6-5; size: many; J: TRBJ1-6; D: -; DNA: TGTGCCAGCAGTTACGTCAGGGAGGATTCACCCCTCCACTTT; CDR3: CASSYVREDSPLHF
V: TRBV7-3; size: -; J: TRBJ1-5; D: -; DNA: TGTGCCAGCAGCTCGACCTGTTCGCCCATACAGCCCCAGCATTTT; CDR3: CASSSTCSPIQPQHF
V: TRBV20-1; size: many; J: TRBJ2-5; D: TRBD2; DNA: TGCAGTGCCCGACTAGCGCAAGAGACCCAGTACTTC; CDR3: CSARLAQETQYF
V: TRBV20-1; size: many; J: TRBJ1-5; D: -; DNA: TGCAGTGCTAACGACCAGCCCTTTCAGCCCCAGCATTTT; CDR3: CSANDQPFQPQHF
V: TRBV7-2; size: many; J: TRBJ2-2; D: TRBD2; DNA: TGTGCCAGCAGCTCCCAGCGGGGGGGTCTAACCGGGGAGCTGTTTTTT; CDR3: CASSSQRGGLTGELFF
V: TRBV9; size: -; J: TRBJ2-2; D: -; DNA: TGTGCCACTTCCGGGACAAGGAACACCGGGGAGCTGTTTTTT; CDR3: CATSGTRNTGELFF
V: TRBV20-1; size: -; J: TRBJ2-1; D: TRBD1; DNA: TGCAGTGCCGTGGGGGGACAGGGGGCAAATGAGCAGTTCTTC; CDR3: CSAVGGQGANEQFF
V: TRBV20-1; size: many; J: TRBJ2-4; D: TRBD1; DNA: TGCAGTGCTAGGGGGACAGACAAAAACATTCAGTACTTC; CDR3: CSARGTDKNIQYF
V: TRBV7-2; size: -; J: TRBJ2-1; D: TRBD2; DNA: TGTGCCAGCAGCTTAGGAGCGGGAGGGCCGAGGATCCAGCAGTTCTTC; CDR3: CASSLGAGGPRIQQFF
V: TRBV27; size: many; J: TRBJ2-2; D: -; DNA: TGTGCCAGCAGGGGCGGGATTAGCGGGGAGCTGTTTTTT; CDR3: CASRGGISGELFF